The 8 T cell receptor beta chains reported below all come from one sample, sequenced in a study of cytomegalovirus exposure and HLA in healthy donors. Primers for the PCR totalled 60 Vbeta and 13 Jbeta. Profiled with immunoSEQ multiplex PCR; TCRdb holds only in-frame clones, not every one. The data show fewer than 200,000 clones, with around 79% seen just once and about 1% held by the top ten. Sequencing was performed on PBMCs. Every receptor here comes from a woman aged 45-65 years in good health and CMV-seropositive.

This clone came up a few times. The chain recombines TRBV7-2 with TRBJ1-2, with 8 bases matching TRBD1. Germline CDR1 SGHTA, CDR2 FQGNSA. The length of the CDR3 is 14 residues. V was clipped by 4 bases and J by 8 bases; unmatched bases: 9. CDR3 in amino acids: CASSSPQGARGYTF. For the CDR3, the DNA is TGTGCCAGCAGCTCGCCCCAGGGGGCGCGGGGCTACACCTTC.

Here the CDR3 DNA reads TGTGCCAGCTCACCCGGGACAGTCTCCTACGAGCAGTACTTC. It codes for CASSPGTVSYEQYF. This sequence joins TRBV18 and TRBJ2-7, with 7 bases matching TRBD1. CDR1 is KGHSH, CDR2 LQKENI, per germline. CDR3 size: 14 residues. Germline trimming cut 3 bases from V and 0 bases from J; bases unmatched to any gene: 2.

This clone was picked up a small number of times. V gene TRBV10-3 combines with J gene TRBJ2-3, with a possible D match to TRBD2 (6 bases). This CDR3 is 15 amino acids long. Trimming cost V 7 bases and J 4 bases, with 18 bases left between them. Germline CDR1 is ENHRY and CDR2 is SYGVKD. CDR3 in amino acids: CAINVGGIGSDTQYF. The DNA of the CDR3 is TGTGCCATCAATGTCGGCGGGATCGGCTCAGATACGCAGTATTTT.

CDR3 nucleotides: TGCGCCAGCAGCCAAGATTTGACAGGGGGAACCGGGGAGCTGTTTTTT. This sequence encodes CASSQDLTGGTGELFF. J is TRBJ2-2 and V is TRBV4-1; 9 nucleotides line up with TRBD1. Germline V gene lookup returns CDR1 MGHRA and CDR2 YSYEKL. CDR3 length: 16 residues. Trimming removed 0 bases from V and 5 bases from J; junction bases left unmatched: 4.

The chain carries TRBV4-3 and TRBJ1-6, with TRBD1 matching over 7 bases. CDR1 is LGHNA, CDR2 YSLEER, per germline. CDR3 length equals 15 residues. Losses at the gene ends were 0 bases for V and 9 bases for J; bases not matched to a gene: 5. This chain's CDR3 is CASSQDRGIGSPLHF. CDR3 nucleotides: TGCGCCAGCAGCCAAGACAGGGGGATTGGTTCACCCCTCCACTTT.

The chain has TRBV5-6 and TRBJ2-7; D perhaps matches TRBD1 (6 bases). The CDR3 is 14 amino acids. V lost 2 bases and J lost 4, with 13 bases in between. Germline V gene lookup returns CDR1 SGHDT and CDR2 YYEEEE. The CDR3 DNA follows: TGTGCCAGCAGCTTACTACAGGGTGGGTACGAGCAGTACTTC. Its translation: CASSLLQGGYEQYF. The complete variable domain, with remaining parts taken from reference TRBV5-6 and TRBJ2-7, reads DAGVTQSPTHLIKTRGQQVTLRCSPKSGHDTVSWYQQALGQGPQFIFQYYEEEERQRGNFPDRFSGHQFPNYSSELNVNALLLGDSALYLCASSLLQGGYEQYFGPGTRLTVT.

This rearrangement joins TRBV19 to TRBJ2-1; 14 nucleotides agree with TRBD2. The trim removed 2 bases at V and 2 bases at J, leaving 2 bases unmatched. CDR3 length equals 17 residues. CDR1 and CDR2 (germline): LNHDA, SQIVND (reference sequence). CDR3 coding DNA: TGTGCCAGTAGTATAATGGGACTAGCGGGAGCCTACAATGAGCAGTTCTTC. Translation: CASSIMGLAGAYNEQFF.

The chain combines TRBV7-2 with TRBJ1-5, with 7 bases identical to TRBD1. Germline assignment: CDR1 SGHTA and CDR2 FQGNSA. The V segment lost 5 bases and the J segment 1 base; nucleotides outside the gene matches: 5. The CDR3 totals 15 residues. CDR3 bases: TGTGCCAGCAGCAAAGACAGGGCAAGCAATCAGCCCCAGCATTTT. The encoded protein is CASSKDRASNQPQHF.